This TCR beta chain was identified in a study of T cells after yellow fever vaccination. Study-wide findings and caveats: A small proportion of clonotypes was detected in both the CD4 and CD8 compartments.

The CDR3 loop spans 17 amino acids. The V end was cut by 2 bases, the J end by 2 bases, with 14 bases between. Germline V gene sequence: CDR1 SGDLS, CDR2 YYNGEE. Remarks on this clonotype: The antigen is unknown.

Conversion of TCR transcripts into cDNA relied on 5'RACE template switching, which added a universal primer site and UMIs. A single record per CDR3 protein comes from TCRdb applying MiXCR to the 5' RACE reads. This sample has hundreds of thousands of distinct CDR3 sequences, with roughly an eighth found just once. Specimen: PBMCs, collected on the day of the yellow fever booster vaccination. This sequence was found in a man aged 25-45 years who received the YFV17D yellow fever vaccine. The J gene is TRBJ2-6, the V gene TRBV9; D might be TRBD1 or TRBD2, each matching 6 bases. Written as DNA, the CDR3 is TGTGCCAGCAGCGTTGGAGGGGGAACCCCTGGGGCCAACGTCCTGACTTTC. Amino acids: CASSVGGGTPGANVLTF.